This entry lists 16 T cell receptor beta chains sequenced from one sample in a study of blood T cell repertoires in COVID-19. Generated by immunoSEQ multiplex PCR, the TCRdb table keeps only in-frame clones and is missing some. In the table there are around 200,000 clones, 70% to 90% of which are singletons. The sample consisted of peripheral blood. Source of these receptors: a man aged 40-50 years with active or convalescent COVID-19.

This clone turned up a few times. V usage is TRBV6-1 and J usage is TRBJ2-1; no clear D. Germline-derived CDR1 and CDR2 are MNHNS and SASEGT. V shed 1 base and J shed 0 bases, with 7 bases lying between them. The CDR3 runs 15 residues. This CDR3 reads CASSEDYHSYNEQFF. The CDR3 DNA sequence: TGTGCCAGCAGTGAAGACTATCACTCCTACAATGAGCAGTTCTTC.

Only one count was recorded for this clone. The rearrangement links TRBV10-1 to TRBJ1-1, with D hard to call. Germline lookup yields CDR1 WNHNN and CDR2 SYGVQD (reference sequence). Trimming took off 3 bases at V and 12 bases at J, with 14 bases between the two ends. CDR3 length: 12 amino acids. The CDR3 spells CASSETARETFF. DNA for the CDR3: TGCGCCAGCAGTGAAACAGCACGGGAAACTTTCTTT.

V is TRBV7-3 and J is TRBJ1-2; a weak D match, TRBD1 (6 bases). CDR1 and CDR2 from the germline V gene are SGHTA and FQGTGA. The CDR3 length is 14 residues. V was cut by 4 bases and J by 0 bases, with 9 bases left in between. CDR3 DNA sequence: TGTGCCAGCAGCTCGGGACAATCTAACTATGGCTACACCTTC. It encodes CASSSGQSNYGYTF.

The chain couples TRBV7-8 to TRBJ1-1; the D gene is possibly TRBD1 (6 bases). The V end was cut by 5 bases, the J end by 1 base, with 14 bases between. Germline-derived CDR1 and CDR2 are SGHVS and FQNEAQ. The CDR3 consists of 15 residues. The CDR3 sequence is CASSGNRVRNTEAFF. CDR3 in DNA: TGTGCCAGCAGCGGAAACAGGGTGCGGAACACTGAAGCTTTCTTT.

The chain joins TRBV6-2 or TRBV6-3 to TRBJ2-3; perhaps TRBD2 as D (5 bases). The CDR3 sequence is 17 residues long. Germline V gene data show CDR1 as MNHEY and CDR2 as SVGEGT. Trimming shortened V by 0 bases and J by 1 base, and 14 bases separated the two germline ends. The CDR3 DNA is TGTGCCAGCAGTTACTCGATTCCGGGATGGGGCACAGATACGCAGTATTTT. As protein: CASSYSIPGWGTDTQYF.

This clone was detected a few times. The V call is TRBV3-1 (or the pseudogene TRBV3-2), the J call TRBJ2-2; TRBD2 is a possible D gene (5 bases). This CDR3 has 17 amino acids. The germline CDR1 and CDR2 sequences are LGHDT and YNNKEL (reference sequence). The V and J ends lost 3 bases and 6 bases respectively, with 20 bases between them. CDR3 in amino acids: CASSQTWTLVRAGELFF. The DNA for the CDR3 is TGTGCCAGCAGCCAGACATGGACTCTAGTTAGGGCCGGGGAGCTGTTTTTT.

The genes are TRBV3-1 (or the pseudogene TRBV3-2) and TRBJ1-6; D is possibly TRBD1 (5 bases). The CDR3 loop spans 17 amino acids. Germline-derived CDR1 and CDR2 are LGHDT and YNNKEL (reference sequence). Deletions cut 1 base from V and 4 bases from J, with 14 bases between. The CDR3 sequence is CASSQGGRITYNSPLHF. CDR3 nucleotides: TGTGCCAGCAGCCAAGGGGGGAGGATAACGTATAATTCACCCCTCCACTTT.

The chain joins TRBV7-8 to TRBJ1-3; TRBD1 matches 7 bases. Germline lookup yields CDR1 SGHVS and CDR2 FQNEAQ. The CDR3 contains 17 residues. Trimming took 3 bases from V and 0 from J; bases not matched to a gene: 8. The CDR3 coding sequence is TGTGCCAGCAGCTTCCGAAGCAGACAGGGCTCTGGAAACACCATATATTTT. It is translated as CASSFRSRQGSGNTIYF.

This clone was counted a single time. This rearrangement joins TRBV7-2 to TRBJ2-7, with unresolved D. The V and J ends lost 2 bases and 5 bases respectively, with 10 bases between them. This CDR3 has 13 amino acids. From germline, CDR1 is SGHTA and CDR2 FQGNSA. The CDR3 DNA follows: TGTGCCAGCAGCTTATATACTATCCACGAGCAGTACTTC. Its translation: CASSLYTIHEQYF.

The chain combines TRBV7-2 with TRBJ1-4, with TRBD1 matching over 11 bases. Germline values: CDR1 SGHTA, CDR2 FQGNSA. Germline trimming cut 5 bases from V and 6 bases from J; bases unmatched to any gene: 2. The CDR3 runs 14 residues. This chain's CDR3 is CASSRTGGDEKLFF. As DNA, the CDR3 is TGTGCCAGCAGCCGGACAGGGGGCGATGAAAAACTGTTTTTT.

The rearrangement joins TRBV6-1 to TRBJ1-3; 7 nucleotides agree with TRBD1. The CDR3 loop spans 15 amino acids. CDR1 is MNHNS and CDR2 is SASEGT in the germline V gene. V lost 2 bases and J lost 3; bases outside the gene matches: 4. CDR3 protein: CASSEQDRFGNTIYF. In DNA, the CDR3 is TGTGCCAGCAGTGAACAGGACAGGTTTGGAAACACCATATATTTT.

The chain carries TRBV6-2 or TRBV6-3 and TRBJ1-2, with TRBD1 identical over 11 bases. After removal of 5 bases from V and 5 bases from J, the junction contained 16 bases not matched to a gene. Germline V gives CDR1 MNHEY, CDR2 SVGEGT. CDR3 length equals 18 residues. CDR3 in amino acids: CASSQGTGGLPYVYGYTF. CDR3 nucleotides: TGTGCCAGCAGTCAAGGGACAGGGGGACTACCATACGTTTATGGCTACACCTTC.

The chain is built from TRBV27 and TRBJ2-5; 8 bases agree with TRBD2. This CDR3 contains 14 residues. The J segment lost 7 bases and the V segment lost 2 bases, leaving 6 bases of the junction unmatched. CDR1 and CDR2 from the germline V gene are MNHEY and SMNVEV (reference sequence). The CDR3 nucleotides are TGTGCCAGCAGTTTAGCGGGGGGAGGGGTGACCCAGTACTTC. It is translated as CASSLAGGGVTQYF.

The V call is TRBV27, the J call TRBJ1-1; no reliable D call. The V and J ends lost 7 bases and 2 bases respectively, with 11 bases between them. The CDR3 covers 13 residues. The V gene's germline CDR1 is MNHEY and CDR2 SMNVEV (reference sequence). The CDR3 protein is CASKSGANTEAFF. The CDR3 DNA reads as TGTGCCAGCAAGTCTGGAGCAAACACTGAAGCTTTCTTT.

CDR3 sequence (DNA): TGTGCCAGCAGCCCCGCAGGGGCGAACACTGAAGCTTTCTTT. Its protein is CASSPAGANTEAFF. V usage is TRBV13 and J usage is TRBJ1-1; a possible D gene is TRBD1 (6 bases). Germline lookup yields CDR1 PRHDT and CDR2 FYEKMQ (reference sequence). Trimming took off 5 bases at V and 1 base at J, with 11 bases between the two ends. The CDR3 is 14 residues long.

About this clone: This sample includes further DNA sequences coding for the same CDR3. This rearrangement joins TRBV6-5 to TRBJ2-7; a possible D gene is TRBD1 (6 bases). Per germline, CDR1 MNHEY and CDR2 SVGAGI. This CDR3 spans 12 amino acids. Trimming pared 10 bases from V and 5 bases from J, leaving 15 bases between. CDR3 sequence: CATRGSGNEQYF. The CDR3 nucleotides read TGTGCCACCAGGGGCAGCGGAAACGAGCAGTACTTC.